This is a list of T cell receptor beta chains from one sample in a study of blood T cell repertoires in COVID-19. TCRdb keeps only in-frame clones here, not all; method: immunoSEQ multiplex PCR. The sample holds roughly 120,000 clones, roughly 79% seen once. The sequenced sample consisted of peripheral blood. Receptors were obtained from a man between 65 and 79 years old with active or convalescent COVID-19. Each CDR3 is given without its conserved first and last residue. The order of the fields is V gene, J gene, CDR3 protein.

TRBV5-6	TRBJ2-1	ASTHGTSGVEQF
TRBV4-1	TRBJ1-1	ASSQESRNTEAF
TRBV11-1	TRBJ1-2	ASSAGTGSGYT
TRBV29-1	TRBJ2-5	SVTPGGLETQY
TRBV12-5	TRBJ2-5	ASGPEGGKETQY
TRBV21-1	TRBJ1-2	ASSYEDRTDGYT
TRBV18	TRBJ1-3	ASSPPETGPGNTIY
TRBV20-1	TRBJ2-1	SGTGEREQF
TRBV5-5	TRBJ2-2	ASSLGTENTGELF
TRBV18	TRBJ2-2	ASSPGTINTGELF
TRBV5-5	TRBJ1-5	ASSLGGGLNQPQH
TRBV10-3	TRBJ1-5	ATRQNDQPQH
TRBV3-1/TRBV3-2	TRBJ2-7	ASSQPPGQLYLGGRYEQY